A single sample gave rise to the 15 T cell receptor beta chains below, sequenced in a study of molecular identifiers for immune sequencing clone quantification. Using its own MiXCR run on the PCR reads, TCRdb lists one record per CDR3 protein. The sample lists approximately 590,000 distinct CDR3 sequences, roughly 27% seen once, with approximately 0.75% in the top ten. Sequencing input: naive CD8+ T cells from blood, with Jurkat cell RNA spiked in. This sample's subset: FACS-sorted CD8+CD4-CCR7+CD45RA+ naive T cells. Every receptor here comes from a human donor in good health. Some libraries in this study had Jurkat cell RNA spiked in.

This clonotype showed up just a few times. The rearrangement uses TRBV7-9 and TRBJ2-5; 8 positions match TRBD1. Trimming took 3 bases from V and 5 from J; bases not matched to a gene: 8. Germline loops: CDR1 SEHNR, CDR2 FQNEAQ (reference sequence). There are 15 residues in the CDR3. CDR3 sequence: CASSFGQGGDETQYF. CDR3 DNA sequence: TGTGCCAGCAGCTTCGGACAGGGAGGTGACGAGACCCAGTACTTC.

A remark on this clonotype: A much more abundant neighbour one base away suggests this may be a read error. The V call is TRBV7-2, the J call TRBJ2-3; D remains ambiguous. Germline V gene sequence: CDR1 SGHTA, CDR2 FQGNSA. CDR3 length: 16 amino acids. The CDR3 sequence is CASSTLGHSGTDTHYF. In DNA, the CDR3 is TGTGCCAGCAGCACCCTAGGGCACTCCGGCACAGATACGCATTATTTT. Combining the CDR3 with reference TRBV7-2 and TRBJ2-3 gives the whole variable domain GAGVSQSPSNKVTEKGKDVELRCDPISGHTALYWYRQSLGQGLEFLIYFQGNSAPDKSGLPSDRFSAERTGGSVSTLTIQRTQQEDSAVYLCASSTLGHSGTDTHYFGPGTRLTVL.

This clonotype turned up a few times. The V call is TRBV20-1, the J call TRBJ2-7; 14 nucleotides agree with TRBD2. This CDR3 is built from 18 residues. The trim removed 6 bases at V and 0 bases at J, leaving 13 bases unmatched. CDR1 and CDR2 (germline): DFQATT, SNEGSKA (reference sequence). Here the CDR3 reads CSATGLAGGEFSSYEQYF. In DNA form, the CDR3 reads TGCAGTGCGACCGGACTAGCGGGGGGAGAATTTAGCTCCTACGAGCAGTACTTC.

This clonotype was observed a few times. The V call is TRBV4-2, the J call TRBJ2-7; D not certain. The germline gives CDR1 LGHNA, CDR2 YNFKEQ. The CDR3 is 15 residues long. V lost 0 bases to trimming and J lost 1 base, with 10 bases between them. This CDR3 reads CASSQERVRSYEQYF. CDR3 sequence (DNA): TGTGCCAGCAGCCAAGAAAGGGTTCGGTCCTACGAGCAGTACTTC.

This clonotype was recorded a few times. The genes are TRBV4-1 and TRBJ2-1, with a weak D call TRBD2 (5 bases). The length of the CDR3 is 13 residues. Germline values: CDR1 MGHRA, CDR2 YSYEKL. Deletions cut 0 bases from V and 10 bases from J, with 10 bases between. CDR3 in amino acids: CASSQDLTGEQFF. CDR3 nucleotide sequence: TGCGCCAGCAGCCAAGATCTAACGGGAGAGCAGTTCTTC.

V is TRBV6-5 and J is TRBJ1-3; 7 positions agree with TRBD1. CDR1 and CDR2 from the germline V gene are MNHEY and SVGAGI. V shed 7 bases, J shed 0 bases, and the junction held 18 bases outside the gene matches. The CDR3 is 19 residues long. The CDR3 DNA is TGTGCCAGCACCCCCGGGACAGTAAATAGATGTTACTCTGGAAACACCATATATTTT. This codes for CASTPGTVNRCYSGNTIYF.

This chain joins TRBV29-1 and TRBJ1-1, with 10 bases lining up with TRBD1. CDR1 is SQVTM, CDR2 ANQGSEA, per germline. Trimming took 6 bases from V and 2 from J; bases not matched to a gene: 6. The CDR3 is 14 amino acids. The CDR3: CSVSGQGSNTEAFF. CDR3 DNA: TGCAGCGTATCGGGACAGGGGAGCAACACTGAAGCTTTCTTT. Together with reference TRBV29-1 and TRBJ1-1, the CDR3 gives the full variable domain: SAVISQKPSRDICQRGTSLTIQCQVDSQVTMMFWYRQQPGQSLTLIATANQGSEATYESGFVIDKFPISRPNLTFSTLTVSNMSPEDSSIYLCSVSGQGSNTEAFFGQGTRLTVV.

On this clonotype: The germline gene is not matched at one end of the junction; a read error may be the cause. V and J are TRBV4-1 and TRBJ2-7; 8 positions match TRBD1. The germline CDR1 and CDR2 sequences are MGHRA and YSYEKL. The CDR3 has 14 residues. This CDR3 is CTSSLDRESYEQYF. The CDR3, as DNA: TGCACCAGCAGCCTGGACAGGGAATCCTACGAGCAGTACTTC.

J is TRBJ2-3 and V is TRBV3-1, with 12 nucleotides matching TRBD2. The germline V gene encodes CDR1 LGHDT and CDR2 YNNKEL (reference sequence). The CDR3 covers 16 residues. With V trimmed by 6 bases and J by 2 bases, 6 bases remained unmatched. The CDR3 is CASRPLAGGPTDTQYF. The CDR3, as DNA: TGTGCCAGCAGGCCACTAGCGGGGGGCCCCACAGATACGCAGTATTTT.

This clonotype was counted many times. The chain carries TRBV27 and TRBJ2-7; D perhaps matches TRBD1 (5 bases). The germline V gene has CDR1 MNHEY and CDR2 SMNVEV (reference sequence). The V gene lost 6 bases and the J gene lost 0 bases, with 18 bases spanning the gap. This CDR3 region has 16 residues. CDR3 in DNA: TGTGCCAGCAGCCCAGGCCCAGGGTTCAGCTCCTACGAGCAGTACTTC. Protein sequence: CASSPGPGFSSYEQYF.

This rearrangement joins TRBV27 to TRBJ2-7; D unresolved. Trimming took off 0 bases at V and 3 bases at J, with 15 bases between the two ends. The CDR3 has 16 amino acids. Germline V CDR1 and CDR2: MNHEY, SMNVEV (reference sequence). The CDR3, as DNA: TGTGCCAGCAGTTTATCGTCCAGCTCAGAATTCTACGAGCAGTACTTC. As protein: CASSLSSSSEFYEQYF.

This clonotype has only a few counts. This chain joins TRBV27 and TRBJ2-7; 12 bases match TRBD2. The CDR3 runs 16 residues. The V gene end was trimmed by 0 bases and the J gene end by 6 bases; junction bases not matched to a gene: 6. In germline, CDR1 is MNHEY, CDR2 SMNVEV (reference sequence). The CDR3 DNA reads TGTGCCAGCAGTTTATCAGGACTAGCGGGATCGGTCGAGCAGTACTTC. Translating it yields CASSLSGLAGSVEQYF.

This clonotype has at least ten counts. This chain joins TRBV29-1 and TRBJ2-3, with 9 bases fitting TRBD1. V was clipped by 0 bases and J by 5 bases; unmatched bases: 6. The CDR3 covers 15 residues. The germline V gene has CDR1 SQVTM and CDR2 ANQGSEA. The CDR3 nucleotides are TGCAGCGTTGAAGATGACGGGACAGGGTTAGATACGCAGTATTTT. Its translation: CSVEDDGTGLDTQYF.

The V gene is TRBV20-1, the J gene TRBJ2-3; no clear D gene. The germline V gene encodes CDR1 DFQATT and CDR2 SNEGSKA (reference sequence). The length of the CDR3 is 16 residues. The V end was cut by 6 bases, the J end by 0 bases, with 19 bases between. The CDR3 loop is CSASNHRAASTDTQYF. CDR3 coding DNA: TGCAGTGCCTCAAACCACCGGGCAGCTAGCACAGATACGCAGTATTTT.

This clonotype was detected a few times. This sequence joins TRBV15 and TRBJ2-1, with 9 bases aligning to TRBD1. Per germline, CDR1 LNHNV and CDR2 YYDKDF (reference sequence). The trim removed 5 bases at V and 7 bases at J, leaving 3 bases unmatched. The CDR3 length is 13 residues. The CDR3 coding sequence is TGTGCCACCAGCTCAGGGACAGGGAATGAGCAGTTCTTC. This gives the protein CATSSGTGNEQFF.